This T cell receptor beta chain derives from a study of spatial heterogeneity in lung cancer. Study-wide background: In the raw reads, each unique TCR and UMI combination was present more than ten times on average.

The CDR3 totals 18 residues. V lost 3 bases and J lost 0, with 16 bases in between. Germline V gene sequence: CDR1 SGDLS, CDR2 YYNGEE. One entry per CDR3 protein results from TCRdb running MiXCR on the 5' RACE reads. The sample yields about 10,000 distinct CDR3 sequences, 6.3% seen once. General study findings and limits: Tumoral mutation counts were tracked by counts of expanded intratumoral alpha and beta TCRs.

Stated time point: sample taken at primary tumor resection. Concerning this clonotype itself: Its matching antigen is unknown.

The TCR sequence derives from a female donor with early-stage non-small cell lung cancer. The chain carries TRBV9 and TRBJ2-6; D is undetermined. The sample in question was lung tumor tissue, obtained at surgery. In nucleotides, the CDR3 is TGTGCCAGCAGCGCTTCATATCGGTTGGGCTCTGGGGCCAACGTCCTGACTTTC. Translation gives CASSASYRLGSGANVLTF.